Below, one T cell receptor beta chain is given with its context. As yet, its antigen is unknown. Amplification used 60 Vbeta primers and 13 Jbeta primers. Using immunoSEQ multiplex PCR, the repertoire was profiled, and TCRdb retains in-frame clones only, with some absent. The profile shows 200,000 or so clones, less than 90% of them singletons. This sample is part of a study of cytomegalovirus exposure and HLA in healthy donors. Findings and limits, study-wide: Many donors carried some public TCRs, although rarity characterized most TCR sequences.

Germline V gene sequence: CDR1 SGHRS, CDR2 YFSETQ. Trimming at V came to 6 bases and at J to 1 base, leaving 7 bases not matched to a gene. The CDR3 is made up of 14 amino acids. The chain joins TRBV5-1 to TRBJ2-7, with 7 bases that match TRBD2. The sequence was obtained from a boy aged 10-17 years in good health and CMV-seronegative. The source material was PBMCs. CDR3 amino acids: CASTREGLSYEQYF. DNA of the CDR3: TGCGCCAGCACGAGGGAGGGCCTATCCTACGAGCAGTACTTC.